This TCR beta chain was obtained from a study of CD8 T cells in ankylosing spondylitis. Trimming left V 2 bases short and J 6 bases short, with 13 bases between. Germline CDR1 reads SEHNR; CDR2 reads FQNEAQ (reference sequence). The CDR3 runs 14 residues. This clonotype was seen many times. A single record per CDR3 protein comes from TCRdb applying MiXCR to the 5' RACE reads. Among roughly 250,000 distinct CDR3 sequences listed, around 7.8% were seen once. Sequenced sample: blood, either unsorted or a sorted T cell fraction (not recorded which). The chain joins TRBV7-9 to TRBJ1-2, with D tentatively TRBD1 (5 bases). The sequence came from a male donor with ankylosing spondylitis or in good health (not recorded which). The CDR3 loop is CASSLNQGRNGYTF. CDR3 sequence (DNA): TGTGCCAGCAGCTTAAACCAGGGTAGGAATGGCTACACCTTC.